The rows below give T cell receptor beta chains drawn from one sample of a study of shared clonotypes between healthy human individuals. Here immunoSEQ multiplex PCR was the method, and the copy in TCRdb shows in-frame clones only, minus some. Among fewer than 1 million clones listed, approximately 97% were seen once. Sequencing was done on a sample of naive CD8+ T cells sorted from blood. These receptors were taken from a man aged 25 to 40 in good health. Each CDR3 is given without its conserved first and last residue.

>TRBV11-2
ASSRGGAGGPGETQY
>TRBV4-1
ASSQPSGTADNEQF
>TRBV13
ASSPSGMSYEQY
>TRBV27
ASSPRTSVTYEQY
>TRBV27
ASSSHTEAF
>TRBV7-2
ASSLGLAGGPRSYNEQF
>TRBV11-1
ASGLVRGGTQY
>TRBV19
ASTRLAGGVNEQF
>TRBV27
ASSLQGPHYEQY
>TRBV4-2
ASSQDPRGMNTEAF
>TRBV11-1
ASSIGQGYEQY
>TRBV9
ASSAMQGGSTDNEQF
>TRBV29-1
SVDSGDSYNEQF
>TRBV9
ASSPHGVSTNEQF
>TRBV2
ASRWGHDYEQY
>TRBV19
ASSIGQGNEQF